The 26 T cell receptor beta chains below come from one sample, sequenced in a study of cytomegalovirus exposure and HLA in healthy donors. The PCR ran on 60 Vbeta and 13 Jbeta primers. Only in-frame clones appear in the TCRdb table, and some are missing; sequencing was by immunoSEQ multiplex PCR. The repertoire holds more than 100,000 clones, with roughly four fifths as singletons. Sequencing used PBMCs. These receptors were taken from a female donor in good health and CMV-seropositive.

J is TRBJ2-7 and V is TRBV29-1; no clear D. The CDR3 has 14 amino acids. The germline gives CDR1 SQVTM, CDR2 ANQGSEA. V lost 6 bases and J 3 bases, leaving 18 bases between the germline ends. The CDR3 sequence is CSVQLAESDYEQYF. The DNA for the CDR3 is TGCAGCGTCCAACTCGCGGAGTCTGACTACGAGCAGTACTTC.

The chain recombines TRBV6-1 with TRBJ1-5, with 9 nucleotides matching TRBD1. V gave up 5 bases and J gave up 1 base; unmatched junction bases: 3. The CDR3 totals 15 residues. Germline V lookup: CDR1 MNHNS, CDR2 SASEGT. Written as DNA, the CDR3 is TGTGCCAGCAGTACACAGGGGGCCAGCAATCAGCCCCAGCATTTT. Protein product: CASSTQGASNQPQHF.

CDR3 region: CASMVGTGYNSPLHF. In nucleotides, the CDR3 is TGTGCCAGCATGGTCGGTACAGGTTATAATTCACCCCTCCACTTT. The chain combines TRBV2 with TRBJ1-6, with a weak D call TRBD1 (5 bases). This CDR3 spans 15 amino acids. CDR1 and CDR2 from the germline V gene are SNHLY and FYNNEI. Trimming left V 7 bases short and J 4 bases short, with 14 bases between. Based on the CDR3 plus reference TRBV2 and TRBJ1-6, the full variable domain is EPEVTQTPSHQVTQMGQEVILRCVPISNHLYFYWYRQILGQKVEFLVSFYNNEISEKSEIFDDQFSVERPDGSNFTLKIRSTKLEDSAMYFCASMVGTGYNSPLHFGNGTRLTVT.

The CDR3 here is CASRTRGHEQFF. The CDR3 bases are TGTGCCAGCAGGACAAGGGGGCATGAGCAGTTCTTC. The chain couples TRBV27 to TRBJ2-1; 7 nucleotides agree with TRBD1. The ends lost 6 bases at V and 8 bases at J; junction bases unmatched: 4. The CDR3 totals 12 residues. Germline loops: CDR1 MNHEY, CDR2 SMNVEV (reference sequence).

The chain is built from TRBV2 and TRBJ1-4; no clear D gene. Trimming pared 6 bases from V and 4 bases from J, leaving 12 bases between. The CDR3 sequence is 14 residues long. Germline loops: CDR1 SNHLY, CDR2 FYNNEI. Written as DNA, the CDR3 is TGTGCCAGCAGGGCGGGGAGAAATAATGAAAAACTGTTTTTT. Protein: CASRAGRNNEKLFF.

The chain employs TRBV29-1 and TRBJ1-2; 10 bases agree with TRBD1. Germline V gene data show CDR1 as SQVTM and CDR2 as ANQGSEA. The CDR3 is made up of 13 amino acids. V gave up 4 bases and J gave up 4 bases; unmatched junction bases: 3. The CDR3 is CSVGTGGLYGYTF. CDR3 DNA: TGCAGCGTTGGGACAGGGGGGCTCTATGGCTACACCTTC.

This clone was seen more than once but under ten times. V usage is TRBV2 and J usage is TRBJ2-2; 15 nucleotides agree with TRBD2. Germline CDR1 SNHLY, CDR2 FYNNEI. CDR3 length: 17 amino acids. V shed 6 bases, J shed 5 bases, and the junction held 7 bases outside the gene matches. DNA for the CDR3: TGTGCCAGCAGCCAAGGACTAGCGGGAGGGGGGACCGGGGAGCTGTTTTTT. This encodes CASSQGLAGGGTGELFF.

The genes are TRBV6-1 and TRBJ1-2; 7 nucleotides agree with TRBD1. The CDR3 covers 15 residues. V was clipped by 4 bases and J by 5 bases; unmatched bases: 10. The V gene's germline CDR1 is MNHNS and CDR2 SASEGT. The CDR3 DNA follows: TGTGCCAGCAGTGTAAGGCCGGGACAGATATATGGCTACACCTTC. As protein: CASSVRPGQIYGYTF.

The chain employs TRBV2 and TRBJ1-2; no clear D. The ends were cut back, 2 bases at V and 4 bases at J, with 14 bases in the middle. The CDR3 contains 15 residues. The germline V gene encodes CDR1 SNHLY and CDR2 FYNNEI. CDR3 DNA sequence: TGTGCCAGCAGTGAAATGGGCCCCGAGAGCTATGGCTACACCTTC. Protein product: CASSEMGPESYGYTF.

The V gene is TRBV29-1, the J gene TRBJ2-3; 11 nucleotides align to TRBD2. Trimming took 5 bases from V and 2 from J; bases not matched to a gene: 6. Germline V gene data show CDR1 as SQVTM and CDR2 as ANQGSEA. This CDR3 has 15 amino acids. DNA of the CDR3: TGCAGCGTTATAGAGACTAGCGGGATCACAGATACGCAGTATTTT. It codes for CSVIETSGITDTQYF.

The rearrangement joins TRBV10-3 to TRBJ1-1, with D possibly matching TRBD1 (6 bases). Germline CDR1 ENHRY, CDR2 SYGVKD. V was clipped by 2 bases and J by 5 bases, with 15 bases between them. The CDR3 runs 15 residues. DNA of the CDR3: TGTGCCATCAGTGAGGGGGGGGGCGAACTTACTGAAGCTTTCTTT. Protein: CAISEGGGELTEAFF.

The gene calls are TRBV6-5 and TRBJ2-2, with 7 nucleotides matching TRBD1. Trimming took 6 bases from V and 7 from J; bases not matched to a gene: 8. Per germline, CDR1 MNHEY and CDR2 SVGAGI. CDR3 length: 14 residues. This CDR3 reads CASRAQTGIGELFF. For the CDR3, the DNA is TGTGCCAGCAGAGCACAGACAGGGATCGGGGAGCTGTTTTTT.

The sample holds a few counts of this clone. The chain combines TRBV7-2 with TRBJ2-7, with 9 nucleotides matching TRBD2. Losses at the gene ends were 0 bases for V and 1 base for J; bases not matched to a gene: 10. Per germline, CDR1 SGHTA and CDR2 FQGNSA. The CDR3 contains 18 residues. CDR3 coding DNA: TGTGCCAGCAGCTTAGCATTGGCGGGTAGCGGGAGATCCTACGAGCAGTACTTC. This codes for CASSLALAGSGRSYEQYF.

The chain recombines TRBV10-3 with TRBJ1-2; D is unclear. This CDR3 contains 15 residues. CDR1 is ENHRY, CDR2 SYGVKD, per germline. V was cut by 2 bases and J by 1 base, with 11 bases left in between. The CDR3 loop is CAISEEVGGNYGYTF. The CDR3 region has the DNA TGTGCCATCAGTGAGGAGGTAGGCGGTAACTATGGCTACACCTTC.

The chain has TRBV6-1 and TRBJ2-1; D unclear. Germline V gene data show CDR1 as MNHNS and CDR2 as SASEGT. This CDR3 contains 17 residues. Trimming pared 3 bases from V and 0 bases from J, leaving 15 bases between. CDR3 residues: CASSDHCGRSSYNEQFF. DNA for the CDR3: TGTGCCAGCAGTGACCACTGTGGCCGGAGCTCCTACAATGAGCAGTTCTTC.

This clone turned up a few times. This rearrangement joins TRBV28 to TRBJ2-6; D perhaps matches TRBD2 (5 bases). Germline CDR1 and CDR2: MDHEN and SYDVKM. The CDR3 is 13 residues long. Trimming cost V 10 bases and J 0 bases, with 7 bases left between them. Here the CDR3 reads CATRGSGANVLTF. CDR3 in DNA: TGTGCCACTCGGGGCTCTGGGGCCAACGTCCTGACTTTC.

This clone has only a few counts. V usage is TRBV28 and J usage is TRBJ1-5; D is perhaps TRBD1 (5 bases). CDR1 and CDR2 from the germline V gene are MDHEN and SYDVKM. This CDR3 contains 15 residues. Deletions cut 6 bases from V and 3 bases from J, with 15 bases between. Written as DNA, the CDR3 is TGTGCCAGCAGGTTCGACAGACTCCCCAATCAGCCCCAGCATTTT. It yields the protein CASRFDRLPNQPQHF.

The J gene is TRBJ2-1, the V gene TRBV7-7; 12 bases fit TRBD2. The CDR3 extends over 15 amino acids. J was trimmed by 4 bases and V by 4 bases; bases with no gene match: 2. CDR1 and CDR2 from the germline V gene are SSHAT and FNYEAQ (reference sequence). This chain's CDR3 is CASSSGLAGYNEQFF. The CDR3 DNA is TGTGCCAGCAGCTCGGGACTAGCGGGTTACAATGAGCAGTTCTTC. The entire variable domain, with the rest obtained from reference TRBV7-7 and TRBJ2-1, is as follows: GAGVSQSPRYKVTKRGQDVTLRCDPISSHATLYWYQQALGQGPEFLTYFNYEAQPDKSGLPSDRFSAERPEGSISTLTIQRTEQRDSAMYRCASSSGLAGYNEQFFGPGTRLTVL.

CDR3 in amino acids: CASSPLAGVNEQFF. The CDR3 DNA reads as TGCGCCAGCAGCCCATTAGCGGGAGTCAATGAGCAGTTCTTC. The chain couples TRBV5-1 to TRBJ2-1, with 9 bases lining up with TRBD2. CDR3 size: 14 residues. The trim removed 4 bases at V and 6 bases at J, leaving 5 bases unmatched. Germline assignment: CDR1 SGHRS and CDR2 YFSETQ.

This chain uses TRBV6-1 with TRBJ2-1; TRBD2 matches at 7 bases. In germline, CDR1 is MNHNS, CDR2 SASEGT. This CDR3 is built from 12 residues. Trimming cost V 10 bases and J 8 bases; bases outside gene matches: 8. CDR3 region: CATRRTSYEQFF. For the CDR3, the DNA is TGTGCCACCAGAAGGACTAGTTATGAGCAGTTCTTC.

The rearrangement uses TRBV25-1 and TRBJ1-5; 10 positions agree with TRBD1. V gave up 2 bases and J gave up 5 bases; unmatched junction bases: 9. This CDR3 comprises 17 residues. In germline, CDR1 is MGHDK, CDR2 SYGVNS. As DNA, the CDR3 is TGTGCCAGCAGTGAAGGGGACAGGGGACCATTTGATCAGCCCCAGCATTTT. Protein sequence: CASSEGDRGPFDQPQHF.

This chain links TRBV19 with TRBJ1-4; perhaps TRBD1 as D (5 bases). V lost 9 bases to trimming and J lost 3 bases, with 14 bases between them. Germline V CDR1 and CDR2: LNHDA, SQIVND (reference sequence). This CDR3 comprises 14 residues. Here the CDR3 DNA reads TGTGCCAGCGGGACTTCGAGGGCTAATGAAAAACTGTTTTTT. Its protein product is CASGTSRANEKLFF.

The gene calls are TRBV11-3 and TRBJ2-5; D perhaps matches TRBD1 (6 bases). Per germline, CDR1 SGHNT and CDR2 YENEEA. There are 16 residues in the CDR3. Trimming left V 4 bases short and J 4 bases short, with 19 bases between. As DNA, the CDR3 is TGTGCCAGCAGCTCTGGACAGCTGGGAACAAGAGAGACCCAGTACTTC. It yields the protein CASSSGQLGTRETQYF.

This clone was seen only a few times. This chain uses TRBV5-4 with TRBJ1-1; a possible D gene is TRBD1 (5 bases). The CDR3 is 15 residues long. CDR1 is SGHNT and CDR2 is YYREEE in the germline V gene (reference sequence). V was shortened by 4 bases and J by 5 bases, with 18 bases between the two germline ends. The CDR3 DNA follows: TGTGCCAGCAGCCAATACCAAGTGGGGGGGACTGAAGCTTTCTTT. Amino acids: CASSQYQVGGTEAFF.

CDR3 sequence (DNA): TGTGCCAGCAGTTTAGTCGGGGGGCGGGATACGCAGTATTTT. It yields the protein CASSLVGGRDTQYF. The chain carries TRBV28 and TRBJ2-3, with D possibly being TRBD2 (7 bases). The length of the CDR3 is 14 residues. Germline CDR1 is MDHEN and CDR2 is SYDVKM. V was shortened by 2 bases and J by 6 bases, with 12 bases between the two germline ends.

This rearrangement joins TRBV28 to TRBJ1-5; D is possibly TRBD1 (5 bases). The V gene lost 7 bases and the J gene lost 0 bases, with 19 bases spanning the gap. The germline gives CDR1 MDHEN, CDR2 SYDVKM. The CDR3 has 17 residues. This CDR3 is CASTSSGGVYSNQPQHF. DNA for the CDR3: TGTGCCAGCACTTCCTCCGGGGGGGTGTATAGCAATCAGCCCCAGCATTTT. Complete variable domain (other parts from reference TRBV28 and TRBJ1-5): DVKVTQSSRYLVKRTGEKVFLECVQDMDHENMFWYRQDPGLGLRLIYFSYDVKMKEKGDIPEGYSVSREKKERFSLILESASTNQTSMYLCASTSSGGVYSNQPQHFGDGTRLSIL.